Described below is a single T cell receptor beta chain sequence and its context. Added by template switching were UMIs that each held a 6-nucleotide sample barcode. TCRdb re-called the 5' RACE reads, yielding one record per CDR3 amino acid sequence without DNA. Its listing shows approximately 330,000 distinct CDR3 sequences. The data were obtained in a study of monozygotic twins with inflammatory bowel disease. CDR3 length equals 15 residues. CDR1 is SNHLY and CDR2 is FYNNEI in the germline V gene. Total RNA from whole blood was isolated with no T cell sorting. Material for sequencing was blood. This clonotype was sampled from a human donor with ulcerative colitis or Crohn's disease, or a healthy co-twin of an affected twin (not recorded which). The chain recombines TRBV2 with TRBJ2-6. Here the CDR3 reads CASSDQTSGANVLTF.